This entry lists 12 T cell receptor beta chains sequenced from one sample in a study of post-analysis software for immune sequencing data (dated by TCRdb to between 2015 and 2016). Overall results and qualifications from the work: Four to six TRBV segments, including TRBV5-6, TRBV5-1 and TRBV20-1, were significantly more frequent in patients than controls.

The library was built by means of PCR. The sample was run on an Illumina HiSeq 2500. To reduce PCR and sequencing biases, unique molecular identifiers were built into the TCR beta cDNA libraries. Through fastp at Q25 and MiXCR, TCRdb rebuilt clones from the public reads, retaining in-frame beta chains. One record per CDR3 amino acid sequence lists the most common genes and DNA. The sample profile shows 650,000 to 850,000 distinct CDR3 sequences; around 53% of them were found once. The ten largest clones take up approximately 4.5% of the sample. For these TCRs, the target antigens are not known. The specimen was blood. These receptor sequences come from a girl between 5 and 17 years old with multiple sclerosis.

This chain joins TRBV19 and TRBJ2-1, with a possible D match to TRBD1 (5 bases). CDR1 is LNHDA and CDR2 is SQIVND in the germline V gene (reference sequence). This CDR3 is built from 16 residues. Trimming removed 1 base from V and 7 bases from J, with 17 bases in between. This CDR3 is CASSIGRPGFPNEQFF. Written as DNA, the CDR3 is TGTGCCAGTAGTATAGGCCGCCCAGGGTTTCCAAATGAGCAGTTCTTC.

This chain connects TRBV27 to TRBJ2-5; no firm D call. The CDR3 is made up of 16 amino acids. V gave up 2 bases and J gave up 1 base, with 14 bases separating them. Germline assignment: CDR1 MNHEY and CDR2 SMNVEV (reference sequence). CDR3 sequence reads: CASSLGQRTIQETQYF. The CDR3 DNA follows: TGTGCCAGCAGTTTAGGGCAGCGTACTATCCAAGAGACCCAGTACTTC.

The genes are TRBV15 and TRBJ2-7, with D uncertain. There are 15 residues in the CDR3. V lost 0 bases, J lost 0 bases, and 9 bases lay in between. Germline V lookup: CDR1 LNHNV, CDR2 YYDKDF (reference sequence). This CDR3 reads CATSRDQGNSYEQYF. CDR3 nucleotide sequence: TGTGCCACCAGCAGAGATCAAGGCAACTCCTACGAGCAGTACTTC.

This sequence joins TRBV20-1 and TRBJ2-5; 7 bases are a match to TRBD1. The J call may be wrong; the DNA end is better matched by TRBJ2-7. Germline CDR1 DFQATT, CDR2 SNEGSKA (reference sequence). CDR3 size: 14 residues. The CDR3 protein is CSALGQDSTYEQYF. The CDR3 region has the DNA TGCAGTGCCCTAGGACAGGATAGCACCTACGAGCAGTACTTC.

This clonotype showed up just a few times. V and J are TRBV10-3 and TRBJ2-5; D not certain. The V end lost 4 bases, the J end lost 4 bases, and 4 bases lay between the germline ends. The CDR3 loop spans 11 amino acids. CDR1 and CDR2 from the germline V gene are ENHRY and SYGVKD. This CDR3 reads CAISGAETQYF. In DNA form, the CDR3 reads TGTGCCATCAGTGGAGCAGAGACCCAGTACTTC.

This clonotype was observed a handful of times. The chain uses TRBV7-2 and TRBJ2-5; 7 bases match TRBD2. The DNA end lines up better with TRBJ2-7; the J call may be wrong. The CDR3 extends over 14 amino acids. Germline V gene data show CDR1 as SGHTA and CDR2 as FQGNSA. The CDR3: CASSPTPGGYEQYF. The CDR3 nucleotides read TGTGCCAGCAGCCCGACGCCGGGGGGCTACGAGCAGTACTTC.

This sequence joins TRBV24-1 and TRBJ2-3, with D unclear. Deletions cut 6 bases from V and 2 bases from J, with 8 bases between. This CDR3 is built from 13 residues. The germline V gene has CDR1 KGHDR and CDR2 SFDVKD. Written as DNA, the CDR3 is TGTGCCACCAGTAGCGATCCCACAGATACGCAGTATTTT. It codes for CATSSDPTDTQYF.

This clonotype was picked up one time. The V and J genes are TRBV15 and TRBJ1-2; unclear D gene. The CDR3 is 14 amino acids. V was cut by 0 bases and J by 7 bases, with 12 bases left in between. The germline gives CDR1 LNHNV, CDR2 YYDKDF (reference sequence). Here the CDR3 reads CATSRDLLRGGYTF. The CDR3 bases are TGTGCCACCAGCAGAGACCTCCTGCGGGGTGGCTACACCTTC.

The chain couples TRBV7-8 to TRBJ2-1; 14 bases map to TRBD2. This CDR3 contains 15 residues. Germline V lookup: CDR1 SGHVS, CDR2 FQNEAQ. The J segment lost 10 bases and the V segment lost 5 bases, leaving 7 bases of the junction unmatched. The CDR3 loop reads CASSRGTSGGGEQFF. CDR3 nucleotide sequence: TGTGCCAGCAGCCGCGGGACTAGCGGGGGTGGCGAGCAGTTCTTC.

This clonotype was seen a single time. The CDR3: CASSAGVTDTQYF. CDR3 nucleotides: TGTGCCAGCAGCGCCGGAGTAACAGATACGCAGTATTTT. The V gene is TRBV7-6, the J gene TRBJ2-3, with D hard to call. The length of the CDR3 is 13 residues. Trimming took 5 bases from V and 3 from J, leaving 9 bases between them. The germline V gene encodes CDR1 SGHVS and CDR2 FNYEAQ.

The rearrangement uses TRBV20-1 and TRBJ2-1, with TRBD1 identical over 8 bases. CDR3 length equals 15 residues. The V segment lost 3 bases and the J segment 0 bases; nucleotides outside the gene matches: 4. From germline, CDR1 is DFQATT and CDR2 SNEGSKA (reference sequence). For the CDR3, the DNA is TGCAGTGCTAGTCCAACAGGGGGCTCCTACAATGAGCAGTTCTTC. Translated, it gives CSASPTGGSYNEQFF.

In this sample, this clonotype turned up a few times. J is TRBJ1-1 and V is TRBV29-1; D may be TRBD1 (5 bases). Per germline, CDR1 SQVTM and CDR2 ANQGSEA. Trimming left V 6 bases short and J 0 bases short, with 11 bases between. There are 13 residues in the CDR3. The CDR3 coding sequence is TGCAGCGTCCATGGCAGGGTGAACACTGAAGCTTTCTTT. Translation: CSVHGRVNTEAFF.